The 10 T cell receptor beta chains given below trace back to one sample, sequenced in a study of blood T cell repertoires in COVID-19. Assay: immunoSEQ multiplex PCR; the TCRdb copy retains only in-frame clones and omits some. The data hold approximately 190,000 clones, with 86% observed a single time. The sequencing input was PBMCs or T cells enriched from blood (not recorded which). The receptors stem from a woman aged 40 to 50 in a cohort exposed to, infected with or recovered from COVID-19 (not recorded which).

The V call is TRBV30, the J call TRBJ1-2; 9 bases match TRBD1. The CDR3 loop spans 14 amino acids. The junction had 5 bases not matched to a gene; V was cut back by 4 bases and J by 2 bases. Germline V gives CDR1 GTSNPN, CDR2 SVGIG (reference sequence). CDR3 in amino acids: CAWKLGTGNYGYTF. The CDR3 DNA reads TGTGCCTGGAAACTAGGGACAGGGAACTATGGCTACACCTTC.

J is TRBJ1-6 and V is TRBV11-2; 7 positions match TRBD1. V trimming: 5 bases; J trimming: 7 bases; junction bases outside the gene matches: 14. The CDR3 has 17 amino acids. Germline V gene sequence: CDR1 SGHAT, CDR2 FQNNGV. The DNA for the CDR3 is TGTGCCAGCAGCAACCCTGCGACAGGGTGGGAAAATTCACCCCTCCACTTT. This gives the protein CASSNPATGWENSPLHF.

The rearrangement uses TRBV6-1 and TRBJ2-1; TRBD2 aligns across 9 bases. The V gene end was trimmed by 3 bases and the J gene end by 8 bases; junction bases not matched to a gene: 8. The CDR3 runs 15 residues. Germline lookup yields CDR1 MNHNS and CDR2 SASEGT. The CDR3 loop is CASSDAGGATDEQFF. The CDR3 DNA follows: TGTGCCAGCAGTGACGCGGGAGGGGCTACGGATGAGCAGTTCTTC.

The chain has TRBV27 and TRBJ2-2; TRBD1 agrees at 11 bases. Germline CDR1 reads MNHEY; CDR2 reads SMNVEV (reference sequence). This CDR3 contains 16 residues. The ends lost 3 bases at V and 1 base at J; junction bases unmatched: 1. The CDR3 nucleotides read TGTGCCAGCAGTTTCGGGACAGGGGGGAACACCGGGGAGCTGTTTTTT. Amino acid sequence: CASSFGTGGNTGELFF.

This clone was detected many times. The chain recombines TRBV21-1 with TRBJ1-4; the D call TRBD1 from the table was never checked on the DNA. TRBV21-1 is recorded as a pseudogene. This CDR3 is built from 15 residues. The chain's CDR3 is CASSSRQGVNEKLFF. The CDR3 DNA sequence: TGTGCCAGCAGCAGTCGACAGGGGGTTAATGAAAAACTGTTTTTT.

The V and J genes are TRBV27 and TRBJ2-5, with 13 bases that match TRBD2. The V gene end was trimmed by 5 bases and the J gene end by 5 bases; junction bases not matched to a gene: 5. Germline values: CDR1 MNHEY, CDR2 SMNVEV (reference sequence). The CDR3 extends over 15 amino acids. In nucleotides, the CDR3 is TGTGCCAGCAGTCCGGGACTAGCGGGGATGGAGACCCAGTACTTC. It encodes CASSPGLAGMETQYF.

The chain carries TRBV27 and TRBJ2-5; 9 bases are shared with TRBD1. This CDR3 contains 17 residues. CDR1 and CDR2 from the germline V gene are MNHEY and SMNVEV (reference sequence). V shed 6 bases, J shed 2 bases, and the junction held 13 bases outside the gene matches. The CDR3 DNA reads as TGTGCCAGCAGCCCTCTTTTTGACAGGGGGTGGCAAGAGACCCAGTACTTC. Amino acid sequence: CASSPLFDRGWQETQYF.

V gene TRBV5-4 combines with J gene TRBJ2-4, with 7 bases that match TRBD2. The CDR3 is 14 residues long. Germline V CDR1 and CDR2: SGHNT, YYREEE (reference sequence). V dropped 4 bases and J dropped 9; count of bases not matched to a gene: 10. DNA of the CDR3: TGTGCCAGCAGCATCTGGACTAGTCGCGTCATTCAGTACTTC. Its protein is CASSIWTSRVIQYF.

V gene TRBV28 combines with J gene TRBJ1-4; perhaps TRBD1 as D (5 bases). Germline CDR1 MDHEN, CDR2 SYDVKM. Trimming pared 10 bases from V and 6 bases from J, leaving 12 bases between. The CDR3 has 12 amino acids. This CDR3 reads CATIGGDEKLFF. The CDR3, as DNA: TGTGCCACAATTGGAGGGGATGAAAAACTGTTTTTT.

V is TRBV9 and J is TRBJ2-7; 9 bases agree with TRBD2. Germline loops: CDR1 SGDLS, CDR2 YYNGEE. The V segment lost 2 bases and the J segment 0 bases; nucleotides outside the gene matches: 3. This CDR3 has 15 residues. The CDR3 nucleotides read TGTGCCAGCAGCGTCCGCGGGGGGGCCTCCTACGAGCAGTACTTC. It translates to CASSVRGGASYEQYF.